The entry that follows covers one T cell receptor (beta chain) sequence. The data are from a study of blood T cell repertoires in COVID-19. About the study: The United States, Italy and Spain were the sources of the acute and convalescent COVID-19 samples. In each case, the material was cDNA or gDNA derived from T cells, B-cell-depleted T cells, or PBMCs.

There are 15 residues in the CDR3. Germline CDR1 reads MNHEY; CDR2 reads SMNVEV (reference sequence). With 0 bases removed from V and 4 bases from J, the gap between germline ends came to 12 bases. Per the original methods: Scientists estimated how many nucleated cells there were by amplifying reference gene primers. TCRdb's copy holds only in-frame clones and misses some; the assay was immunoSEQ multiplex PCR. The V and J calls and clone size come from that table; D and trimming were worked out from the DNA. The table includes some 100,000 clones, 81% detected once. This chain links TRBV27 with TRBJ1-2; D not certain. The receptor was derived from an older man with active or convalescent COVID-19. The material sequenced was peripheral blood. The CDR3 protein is CASSLSRGRGYGYTF. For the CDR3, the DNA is TGTGCCAGCAGTTTATCACGAGGGCGAGGCTATGGCTACACCTTC.